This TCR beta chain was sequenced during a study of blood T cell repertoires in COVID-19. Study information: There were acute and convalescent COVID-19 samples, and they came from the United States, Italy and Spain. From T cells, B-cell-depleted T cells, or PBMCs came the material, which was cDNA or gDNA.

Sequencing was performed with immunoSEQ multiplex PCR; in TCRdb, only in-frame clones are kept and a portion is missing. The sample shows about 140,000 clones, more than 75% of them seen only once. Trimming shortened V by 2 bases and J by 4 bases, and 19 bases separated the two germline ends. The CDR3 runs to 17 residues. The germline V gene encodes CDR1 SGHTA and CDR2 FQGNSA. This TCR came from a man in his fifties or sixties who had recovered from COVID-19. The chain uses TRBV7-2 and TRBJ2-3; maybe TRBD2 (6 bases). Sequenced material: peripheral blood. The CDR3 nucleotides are TGTGCCAGCAGCTTAAGCTCGGGAGTCATAGGGGCAGATACGCAGTATTTT. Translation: CASSLSSGVIGADTQYF.